These 12 T cell receptor beta chains share one sample of origin, sequenced in a study of blood T cell repertoires in COVID-19. Data came from immunoSEQ multiplex PCR; TCRdb stores just in-frame clones and leaves some out. The table includes approximately 150,000 clones, 75% to 90% detected once. The specimen was peripheral blood. These receptors originate from a young man with COVID-19, enrolled during active disease.

The chain employs TRBV28 and TRBJ2-3; TRBD2 is a possible D gene (5 bases). From germline, CDR1 is MDHEN and CDR2 SYDVKM. The CDR3 is made up of 12 amino acids. V lost 5 bases and J 10 bases, leaving 13 bases between the germline ends. The CDR3 sequence: CASSLPGEPQYF. In DNA, the CDR3 is TGTGCCAGCAGTCTCCCCGGGGAGCCGCAGTATTTT.

The genes are TRBV19 and TRBJ2-2, with TRBD2 as a possible D gene (5 bases). V gave up 8 bases and J gave up 0 bases, with 10 bases separating them. From germline, CDR1 is LNHDA and CDR2 SQIVND (reference sequence). CDR3 length: 14 amino acids. CDR3 sequence: CASVAFANTGELFF. The CDR3 nucleotides read TGTGCCAGTGTAGCGTTCGCGAACACCGGGGAGCTGTTTTTT.

The chain is built from TRBV6-7 and TRBJ2-7, with TRBD1 identical over 9 bases. TRBV6-7 is placed among ORFs of uncertain function. V lost 4 bases and J lost 3; bases outside the gene matches: 13. The CDR3 has 17 residues. The CDR3 DNA follows: TGTGCCAGCAGTTCTCTTGGACAGGGGATACCCTTCTACGAGCAGTACTTC. Residues: CASSSLGQGIPFYEQYF.

Points on this clone: At one end the junction does not follow the germline gene, possibly because of a read error. The chain employs TRBV18 and TRBJ1-4, with D maybe TRBD1 (5 bases). CDR1 and CDR2 from the germline V gene are KGHSH and LQKENI. CDR3 size: 18 residues. CDR3 DNA: TGTGCCAGCTCTCCAAGACCCATACAGGATTCGGCTAATGAAAAACTGCTTTTT. The encoded protein is CASSPRPIQDSANEKLLF.

This chain links TRBV18 with TRBJ2-7, with 8 bases fitting TRBD1. The ends lost 2 bases at V and 6 bases at J; junction bases unmatched: 6. The CDR3 consists of 14 residues. Germline V gives CDR1 KGHSH, CDR2 LQKENI. CDR3 loop: CASSPAGGLIEQYF. In DNA, the CDR3 is TGTGCCAGCTCACCAGCAGGGGGCTTGATCGAGCAGTACTTC. Based on the CDR3 plus reference TRBV18 and TRBJ2-7, the full variable domain is NAGVMQNPRHLVRRRGQEARLRCSPMKGHSHVYWYRQLPEEGLKFMVYLQKENIIDESGMPKERFSAEFPKEGPSILRIQQVVRGDSAAYFCASSPAGGLIEQYFGPGTRLTVT.

The chain is built from TRBV27 and TRBJ2-6; D remains unclear. The CDR3 runs 20 residues. Trimming took off 1 base at V and 0 bases at J, with 19 bases between the two ends. Germline V gene lookup returns CDR1 MNHEY and CDR2 SMNVEV (reference sequence). This CDR3 reads CASSLYWQALLTSGANVLTF. The CDR3 bases are TGTGCCAGCAGTTTATATTGGCAGGCACTTCTAACCTCTGGGGCCAACGTCCTGACTTTC.

The chain is built from TRBV7-2 and TRBJ1-5, with TRBD1 matching over 7 bases. CDR1 and CDR2 (germline): SGHTA, FQGNSA. This CDR3 is 15 amino acids long. V was pared by 2 bases and J by 2 bases, with 3 bases of the junction left unmatched. CDR3 DNA: TGTGCCAGCAGCTTAACTCAGGGGGGCAATCAGCCCCAGCATTTT. Amino acids: CASSLTQGGNQPQHF.

The rearrangement uses TRBV15 and TRBJ2-3, with 10 nucleotides matching TRBD1. CDR1 and CDR2 from the germline V gene are LNHNV and YYDKDF (reference sequence). Trimming cost V 0 bases and J 4 bases; bases outside gene matches: 4. This CDR3 is built from 16 residues. The CDR3 DNA follows: TGTGCCACCAGCAGAGATTCCGGGACAGGGGCAGATACGCAGTATTTT. Protein product: CATSRDSGTGADTQYF.

This clone showed up just a few times. The V call is TRBV29-1, the J call TRBJ2-1, with TRBD2 matching 13 bases. Per germline, CDR1 SQVTM and CDR2 ANQGSEA. Trimming at V came to 6 bases and at J to 8 bases, leaving 13 bases not matched to a gene. CDR3 length: 16 amino acids. DNA for the CDR3: TGCAGCGTCCAACTAGCGGGAGGGACAATCAGCTATGAGCAGTTCTTC. Translated, it gives CSVQLAGGTISYEQFF.

The chain combines TRBV9 with TRBJ1-1; D ambiguous. Germline lookup yields CDR1 SGDLS and CDR2 YYNGEE. V was clipped by 0 bases and J by 3 bases, with 12 bases between them. The CDR3 spans 15 residues. CDR3 residues: CASSVAHGAHTEAFF. The CDR3 nucleotides are TGTGCCAGCAGCGTAGCGCATGGTGCGCACACTGAAGCTTTCTTT.

The V gene is TRBV25-1, the J gene TRBJ2-5; 7 bases align to TRBD1. In germline, CDR1 is MGHDK, CDR2 SYGVNS. The CDR3 spans 14 residues. With 8 bases clipped from V and 4 bases from J, the junction kept 10 bases outside the gene matches. CDR3 sequence: CASSRQGGTETQYF. In DNA form, the CDR3 reads TGTGCCAGCTCCCGACAGGGTGGAACAGAGACCCAGTACTTC.

This clone appeared a few times. The chain uses TRBV7-7 and TRBJ2-1, with 9 bases matching TRBD2. J gave up 0 bases and V 5 bases, and 5 bases lay outside the gene matches. The CDR3 contains 16 residues. The germline CDR1 and CDR2 sequences are SSHAT and FNYEAQ (reference sequence). As DNA, the CDR3 is TGTGCCAGCAGCCCTAGACTAGCGGACTCCTACAATGAGCAGTTCTTC. It is translated as CASSPRLADSYNEQFF.